A single T cell receptor (beta chain) is shown here with its context. Recruits, aged about 18 to 100 years, lived in 24 US areas. Original processing notes: Amplified reference gene primers provided the basis for estimating nucleated cell counts. The assay was immunoSEQ multiplex PCR, and TCRdb's table has in-frame clones only and misses some. That table furnishes V, J and clone size, whereas the DNA furnished D and trimming. The data hold about 250,000 clones, with around 89% observed a single time. The data are from a study of blood T cell repertoires in COVID-19. Study in general: From T cells, B-cell-depleted T cells, or PBMCs came the material, which was cDNA or gDNA.

The CDR3 has 13 amino acids. Germline CDR1 is MDHEN and CDR2 is SYDVKM. V was trimmed by 5 bases and J by 3 bases, leaving 8 bases between them. The source of this sequence is a young woman who had recovered from COVID-19. The genes are TRBV28 and TRBJ1-5, with D perhaps TRBD1 (5 bases). The specimen was PBMCs or T cells enriched from blood (not recorded which). This CDR3 reads CASSDSYNQPQHF. DNA for the CDR3: TGTGCCAGCAGTGACAGCTACAATCAGCCCCAGCATTTT.